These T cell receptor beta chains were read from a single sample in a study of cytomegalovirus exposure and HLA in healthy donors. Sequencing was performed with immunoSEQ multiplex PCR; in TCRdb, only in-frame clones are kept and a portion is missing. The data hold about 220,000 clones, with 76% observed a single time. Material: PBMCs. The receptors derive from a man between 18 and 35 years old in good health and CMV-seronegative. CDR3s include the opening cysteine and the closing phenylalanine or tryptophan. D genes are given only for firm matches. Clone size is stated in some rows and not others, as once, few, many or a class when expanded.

CDR3aa: CASSFSGSNQPQHF
CDR3nt: TGTGCCAGTAGTTTTTCAGGGAGCAATCAGCCCCAGCATTTT
v_gene: TRBV19
d_gene: NA
len: 14
j_gene: TRBJ1-5
abundance: NA

CDR3aa: CASSLWALGEQFF
CDR3nt: TGTGCCAGCAGCTTGTGGGCGTTGGGTGAGCAGTTCTTC
v_gene: TRBV5-8
d_gene: NA
len: 13
j_gene: TRBJ2-1
abundance: once

CDR3aa: CASSFWTGGTEAFF
CDR3nt: TGTGCCAGCAGCTTTTGGACAGGGGGGACTGAAGCTTTCTTT
v_gene: TRBV7-9
d_gene: TRBD1
len: 14
j_gene: TRBJ1-1
abundance: NA

CDR3aa: CASSYGQNQPQHF
CDR3nt: TGTGCCAGCAGTTACGGACAGAATCAGCCCCAGCATTTT
v_gene: TRBV6-5
d_gene: NA
len: 13
j_gene: TRBJ1-5
abundance: NA

CDR3aa: CAWSLVHGTGELFF
CDR3nt: TGTGCCTGGAGTCTGGTCCACGGCACCGGGGAGCTGTTTTTT
v_gene: TRBV30
d_gene: NA
len: 14
j_gene: TRBJ2-2
abundance: NA

CDR3aa: CASSQSASGTGKYEQYF
CDR3nt: TGCGCCAGCAGTCAATCGGCCTCCGGGACAGGGAAATACGAGCAGTACTTC
v_gene: TRBV23-1
d_gene: TRBD1
len: 17
j_gene: TRBJ2-7
abundance: NA

CDR3aa: CASSEPLNRGSSYEQYF
CDR3nt: TGTGCCAGCAGTGAACCGCTAAACAGGGGGTCCTCCTACGAGCAGTACTTC
v_gene: TRBV6-1
d_gene: TRBD1
len: 17
j_gene: TRBJ2-7
abundance: NA

CDR3aa: CASIKTSGVHEQYF
CDR3nt: TGCGCCAGCATCAAGACTAGCGGAGTCCACGAGCAGTACTTC
v_gene: TRBV10-1
d_gene: TRBD2
len: 14
j_gene: TRBJ2-7
abundance: NA

CDR3aa: CASSRERAQPHSGANVLTF
CDR3nt: TGTGCCAGCAGCCGAGAACGTGCACAGCCGCACTCTGGGGCCAACGTCCTGACTTTC
v_gene: TRBV4-2
d_gene: NA
len: 19
j_gene: TRBJ2-6
abundance: few

CDR3aa: CASSPRSNEQFF
CDR3nt: TGTGCCAGCAGCCCTCGGTCCAATGAGCAGTTCTTC
v_gene: TRBV4-2
d_gene: NA
len: 12
j_gene: TRBJ2-1
abundance: NA